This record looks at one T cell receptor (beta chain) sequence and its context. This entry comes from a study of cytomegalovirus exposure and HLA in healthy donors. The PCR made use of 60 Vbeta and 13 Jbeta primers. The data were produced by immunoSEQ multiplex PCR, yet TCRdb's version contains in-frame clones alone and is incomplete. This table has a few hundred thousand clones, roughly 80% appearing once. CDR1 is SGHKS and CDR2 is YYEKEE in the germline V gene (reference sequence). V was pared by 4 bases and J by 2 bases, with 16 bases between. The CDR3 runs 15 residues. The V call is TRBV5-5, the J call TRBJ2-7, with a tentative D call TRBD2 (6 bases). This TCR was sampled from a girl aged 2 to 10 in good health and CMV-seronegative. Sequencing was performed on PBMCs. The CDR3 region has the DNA TGTGCCAGCAGCCCGGGACTCCTTGAGGCCTACGAGCAGTACTTC. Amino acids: CASSPGLLEAYEQYF.